This T cell receptor beta chain was profiled in a study of patients and donors after allogeneic stem cell transplantation. This clonotype was found once. TCRdb re-called the RT-PCR reads with MiXCR, one entry per CDR3 protein. The sample records tens of thousands of distinct CDR3 sequences, under 35% being singletons. The sample consisted of blood, either unsorted or a sorted T cell fraction (not recorded which). This TCR derives from a human donor who was either an allogeneic HSCT recipient or a stem cell or donor lymphocyte infusion donor (not recorded which). It is not recorded whose cells these are; they may come from a transplant donor.

CDR3 sequence (DNA): TGTGCCAGCAGCTTGGGACTAGCCGCAGATACGCAGTATTTT. Translation gives CASSLGLAADTQYF. The chain is built from TRBV7-2 and TRBJ2-3, with TRBD2 matching 9 bases. The CDR3 loop spans 14 amino acids. Germline V gives CDR1 SGHTA, CDR2 FQGNSA. The junction had 2 bases not matched to a gene; V was cut back by 3 bases and J by 4 bases.